This T cell receptor (beta chain) appears in the sequencing data of a study of T-cell reconstitution after alpha-beta-depleted transplantation in children. Comment on this clonotype: The antigen is unknown.

The TCRbeta library was prepared with unique molecular identifiers. Using its own MiXCR run on the PCR reads, TCRdb lists one record per CDR3 protein. The sample carries about 200,000 distinct CDR3 sequences, about a sixth recorded once. This CDR3 contains 16 residues. Trimming took off 4 bases at V and 4 bases at J, with 17 bases between the two ends. In germline, CDR1 is ENHRY, CDR2 SYGVKD. Notes on the study in general: The study traced high day-60 TCRbeta diversity in some patients to surviving recipient T cells and thymic progenitors. One year post-transplant, T-cell counts and diversity were largely derived from T cells produced anew. About two months after transplant, alpha-beta T cells reportedly came from several hundred expanded graft clones.

The sequencing used PBMCs, mostly from graft donor cells, collected 360 days after TCRalphabeta/CD19-depleted stem cell transplant. The origin of this receptor is a male patient aged 2 to 9 who had a stem cell transplant for acute lymphoblastic leukemia, so the T cells may come from the graft donor. V is TRBV10-3 and J is TRBJ2-1; either TRBD1 or TRBD2 may supply D (7 bases each). The CDR3 protein is CAISGQGGKIYNEQFF. The CDR3 bases are TGTGCCATCAGTGGACAGGGAGGGAAGATATACAATGAGCAGTTCTTC.